This T cell receptor beta chain was captured by sequencing in a study of CD4 T cells in relation to SARS-CoV-2 and coronaviruses. Only in-frame clones appear in the TCRdb table, and some are missing; sequencing was by immunoSEQ multiplex PCR. The table has roughly 18,000 clones, 60% to 80% seen once. Unexposed donor CD4+ T cells date from 2011-2018, before the COVID-19 pandemic. CD4+ T cells were isolated from the cells after nine to eleven days of culture. Unexposed-donor CD4+ T cells were probed with SARS-CoV-2 S/N and four cold-coronavirus spikes, cells permitting. Each well had about 2.1 million PBMCs in approximately 5.2% human AB serum with IL-2. Cultures received half-medium IL-2 refreshes on days 3 and 7. Germline V gives CDR1 SGHRS, CDR2 YFSETQ. V trimming: 4 bases; J trimming: 6 bases; junction bases outside the gene matches: 5. This CDR3 comprises 15 residues. A word on this clone: Its antigen is not identified.

This TCR came from a human donor in good health. This chain connects TRBV5-1 to TRBJ1-5, with 12 bases aligning to TRBD1. The sample taken for sequencing was CD4+ T cells from PBMCs, cultured in vitro. The CDR3 region is CASSTGTGGGQPQHF. The CDR3 nucleotides are TGCGCCAGCAGCACCGGGACAGGGGGCGGTCAGCCCCAGCATTTT.